The 9 T cell receptor beta chains reported below all come from one sample, sequenced in a study of beta chain features in type 1 diabetes. What was sequenced were expressed TCRB transcripts, since all of the isolated RNA had been reverse transcribed. Data came from immunoSEQ multiplex PCR; TCRdb stores just in-frame clones and leaves some out. The sample yields about 620,000 clones, around 15% seen once. The sample consisted of naive CD4+ T cells from blood. These TCRs come from a man between 18 and 29 years old in good health.

This clone turned up a few times. The genes are TRBV7-2 and TRBJ1-2, with 11 bases that match TRBD1. The CDR3 totals 14 residues. Germline lookup yields CDR1 SGHTA and CDR2 FQGNSA. With V trimmed by 7 bases and J by 4 bases, 5 bases remained unmatched. This CDR3 reads CASIWTGGSYGYTF. CDR3 nucleotide sequence: TGTGCCAGCATCTGGACAGGGGGCAGCTATGGCTACACCTTC.

This chain uses TRBV21-1 with TRBJ1-1; the table's D gene call, TRBD1, was not cross checked with the DNA. TRBV21-1 corresponds to a pseudogene. The CDR3 runs 16 residues. CDR3 DNA: TGTGCCAGCAGCAAAGGCCCTTCCCAGGGGCCCACTGAAGCTTTCTTT. Translated, it gives CASSKGPSQGPTEAFF.

The gene calls are TRBV25-1 and TRBJ2-3; 10 nucleotides match TRBD2. V dropped 1 base and J dropped 4; count of bases not matched to a gene: 5. This CDR3 is 16 amino acids long. In germline, CDR1 is MGHDK, CDR2 SYGVNS. This CDR3 reads CASSEWPSGSSDTQYF. The CDR3 region has the DNA TGTGCCAGCAGTGAATGGCCTAGCGGGAGTTCAGATACGCAGTATTTT.

The chain is built from TRBV29-1 and TRBJ1-2; D is uncertain. The CDR3 consists of 12 residues. With 6 bases removed from V and 2 bases from J, the gap between germline ends came to 10 bases. Germline CDR1 and CDR2: SQVTM and ANQGSEA. The CDR3 bases are TGCAGCGTCCACGCAGTGAACTATGGCTACACCTTC. Residues: CSVHAVNYGYTF. The whole variable domain, filled in from reference TRBV29-1 and TRBJ1-2, reads SAVISQKPSRDICQRGTSLTIQCQVDSQVTMMFWYRQQPGQSLTLIATANQGSEATYESGFVIDKFPISRPNLTFSTLTVSNMSPEDSSIYLCSVHAVNYGYTFGSGTRLTVV.

This clone was seen more than once but under ten times. This chain joins TRBV28 and TRBJ1-1; 7 bases map to TRBD1. The germline gives CDR1 MDHEN, CDR2 SYDVKM. The CDR3 is 14 residues long. After removal of 6 bases from V and 3 bases from J, the junction contained 7 bases not matched to a gene. The CDR3 loop reads CASRPGGWDTEAFF. The CDR3 bases are TGTGCCAGCAGACCAGGGGGTTGGGACACTGAAGCTTTCTTT.

V is TRBV11-2 and J is TRBJ2-1; 9 bases match TRBD2. Germline assignment: CDR1 SGHAT and CDR2 FQNNGV. V trimming: 3 bases; J trimming: 7 bases; junction bases outside the gene matches: 7. The CDR3 runs to 15 residues. The CDR3 protein is CASSFRGGAANEQFF. The CDR3 region has the DNA TGTGCCAGCAGCTTCCGCGGGGGGGCCGCTAATGAGCAGTTCTTC.

This chain links TRBV25-1 with TRBJ2-4; 8 bases are a match to TRBD1. The CDR3 has 16 amino acids. Germline V CDR1 and CDR2: MGHDK, SYGVNS. Unmatched junction bases numbered 12, after V lost 5 bases and J lost 6 bases. The CDR3 bases are TGTGCCAGCAGTCCTTTCCTCGGACAGGGAAGAAACATTCAGTACTTC. This encodes CASSPFLGQGRNIQYF.

The sample holds a few counts of this clone. V usage is TRBV7-2 and J usage is TRBJ1-5; maybe TRBD1 (5 bases). This CDR3 has 14 amino acids. Per the germline V gene, CDR1 is SGHTA and CDR2 is FQGNSA. V lost 5 bases to trimming and J lost 7 bases, with 15 bases between them. The CDR3 protein is CASSPDTRGQPQHF. The CDR3 nucleotides are TGTGCCAGCAGCCCTGACACAAGGGGACAGCCCCAGCATTTT.

A word on this clone: Other DNA sequences from this sample encode an identical CDR3 as well. V gene TRBV28 combines with J gene TRBJ2-7; D unclear. The CDR3 contains 12 residues. Germline V gives CDR1 MDHEN, CDR2 SYDVKM. V lost 1 base and J lost 4, with 5 bases in between. CDR3 nucleotides: TGTGCCAGCAGTTTATCCGGTTACGAGCAGTACTTC. As protein: CASSLSGYEQYF.